This is a list of T cell receptor beta chains from one sample in a study of T-cell reconstitution after alpha-beta-depleted transplantation in children. TCRdb re-called the PCR reads through MiXCR, storing one row per CDR3 protein. The sample has fewer than 150,000 distinct CDR3 sequences; 9.7% are singletons. Sample: PBMCs, mostly from graft donor cells, taken 180 days after TCRalphabeta/CD19-depleted stem cell transplant. The receptor source for this set is a girl under three years old who had a stem cell transplant for combined immunodeficiency, so the T cells may come from the graft donor. The CDR3 runs from the conserved cysteine through the conserved F or W. The D gene is left open where the match is weak. Not every row has a clone size; where given, it reads once, few, many or a size class.

v_gene	abundance	j_gene	d_gene	CDR3aa	CDR3nt
TRBV2	few	TRBJ2-3	.	CASTPGRIPGTDTQYF	TGTGCCAGCACCCCCGGTAGGATCCCTGGCACAGATACGCAGTATTTT
TRBV27	.	TRBJ1-6	.	CASSQYITAYNSPLHF	TGTGCCAGCAGCCAATATATTACAGCCTATAATTCACCCCTCCACTTT
TRBV20-1	.	TRBJ2-1	.	CSARKFSGTYNEQFF	TGCAGTGCTCGGAAATTTTCCGGGACTTACAATGAGCAGTTCTTC
TRBV21-1	few	TRBJ2-5	.	CASSKGTGGEETQYF	TGTGCCAGCAGCAAAGGGACAGGGGGCGAGGAGACCCAGTACTTC
TRBV29-1	.	TRBJ2-7	.	CSVESPSEQYF	TGCAGCGTTGAATCCCCATCGGAGCAGTACTTC
TRBV7-2	.	TRBJ2-2	.	CASSLFQQEAGELFF	TGTGCCAGCAGCTTATTCCAGCAAGAGGCCGGGGAGCTGTTTTTT
TRBV6-2/TRBV6-3	many	TRBJ2-7	.	CASSYLGNEQYF	TGTGCCAGCAGCTACTTGGGGAACGAGCAGTACTTC
TRBV6-1	.	TRBJ1-5	.	CASSVGSGIQPQHF	TGTGCCAGCAGTGTTGGGAGCGGGATTCAGCCCCAGCATTTT
TRBV6-1	.	TRBJ1-6	.	CASTNFWGSATDSPLHF	TGTGCCAGCACAAACTTCTGGGGGTCCGCAACGGATTCACCCCTCCACTTT
TRBV12-3/TRBV12-4	.	TRBJ2-3	TRBD2	CASSLVIAGGFSTDTQYF	TGTGCCAGCAGTTTGGTGATAGCGGGGGGGTTTAGCACAGATACGCAGTATTTT
TRBV20-1	.	TRBJ1-6	.	CSAREPPNSPLHF	TGCAGTGCTAGAGAGCCCCCAAATTCACCCCTCCACTTT
TRBV29-1	few	TRBJ2-3	TRBD2	CSVEGWPSGNADTQYF	TGCAGCGTTGAAGGGTGGCCTAGCGGGAATGCAGATACGCAGTATTTT
TRBV6-1	few	TRBJ2-7	.	CASSDWTETPYEQYF	TGTGCCAGCAGTGACTGGACAGAAACACCCTACGAGCAGTACTTC
TRBV2	few	TRBJ1-2	.	CASSEGVGLGYTF	TGTGCCAGCAGTGAAGGGGTAGGGCTTGGCTACACCTTC
TRBV10-3	few	TRBJ2-7	.	CAITRDGTYEQYF	TGTGCCATCACCAGGGACGGAACCTACGAGCAGTACTTC
TRBV7-7	.	TRBJ2-5	TRBD1	CASSLGDRQTQYF	TGTGCCAGCAGCTTAGGGGACAGACAGACCCAGTACTTC
TRBV11-2	.	TRBJ2-7	.	CASSSLRGTTYEQYF	TGTGCCAGCAGCTCCCTGAGGGGGACAACCTACGAGCAGTACTTC
TRBV4-3	.	TRBJ2-7	.	CASSQSPKGYEQYF	TGCGCCAGCAGCCAAAGCCCAAAAGGCTACGAGCAGTACTTC